The T cell receptor (beta chain) described here comes from a study of blood T cell repertoires in COVID-19. Sequencing used immunoSEQ multiplex PCR; TCRdb keeps in-frame clones, though not all of them. The repertoire holds a few hundred thousand clones, with roughly 85% as singletons. Looked up from germline, CDR1 is LGHDT and CDR2 is YNNKEL (reference sequence). The V segment lost 2 bases and the J segment 5 bases; nucleotides outside the gene matches: 10. The CDR3 sequence is 18 residues long. The chain is built from TRBV3-1 (or the pseudogene TRBV3-2) and TRBJ2-2, with TRBD2 matching 11 bases. The sample consisted of peripheral blood. The sequence derives from a woman between 25 and 40 years old with active or convalescent COVID-19. CDR3 sequence: CASSQHPSGGPRTGELFF. The CDR3 DNA is TGTGCCAGCAGCCAACACCCTAGCGGGGGGCCTCGAACCGGGGAGCTGTTTTTT.